This T cell receptor beta chain came from a study of blood T cell repertoires in COVID-19. Study context: Sources were T cells, B-cell-depleted T cells, or PBMCs; the material itself was cDNA or gDNA.

Under the authors' procedure: Estimation of nucleated cell counts relied on the amplification of reference gene primers. TCRdb's copy holds only in-frame clones and misses some; the assay was immunoSEQ multiplex PCR. That table gives V, J and clone size, and the DNA gave D and trimming. Seen here are approximately 200,000 clones, 65% to 85% observed once, and the top ten hold less than 9.5%. In the case of this clone: The sample contains more than one DNA sequence encoding this CDR3.

With 3 bases clipped from V and 10 bases from J, the junction kept 9 bases outside the gene matches. The CDR3 runs to 13 residues. Looked up from germline, CDR1 is LGHDT and CDR2 is YNNKEL (reference sequence). The sequence came from a middle-aged man who had recovered from COVID-19. The J gene is TRBJ2-7, the V gene TRBV3-1 (or the pseudogene TRBV3-2); TRBD1 matches at 7 bases. Sequencing was carried out using PBMCs or T cells enriched from blood (not recorded which). CDR3 DNA: TGTGCCAGCAGCCAGGACGACAGGGCGGAACAGTACTTC. Its protein product is CASSQDDRAEQYF.